The 32 T cell receptor beta chains listed next were all sequenced from one sample in a study of cytomegalovirus exposure and HLA in healthy donors. The PCR employed 60 Vbeta primers together with 13 Jbeta primers. Profiled with immunoSEQ multiplex PCR; TCRdb holds only in-frame clones, not every one. The data show approximately 96,000 clones, with around two thirds seen just once and under 2% held by the top ten. Sequencing was done on a sample of PBMCs. The receptors were sampled from a male donor in good health and CMV-seronegative.

V is TRBV6-5 and J is TRBJ1-5; possibly TRBD1 for D (5 bases). This CDR3 is 13 amino acids long. Germline V gene data show CDR1 as MNHEY and CDR2 as SVGAGI. V was pared by 2 bases and J by 9 bases, with 11 bases between. This CDR3 is CASSYGSGGPQHF. CDR3 sequence (DNA): TGTGCCAGCAGTTACGGGTCGGGGGGGCCCCAGCATTTT.

The chain combines TRBV29-1 with TRBJ2-3, with 11 bases lining up with TRBD2. This CDR3 region has 13 residues. The V gene's germline CDR1 is SQVTM and CDR2 ANQGSEA. The trim removed 7 bases at V and 6 bases at J, leaving 6 bases unmatched. The CDR3 spells CSAIAGGDDTQYF. CDR3 DNA: TGCAGCGCCATAGCGGGAGGGGATGATACGCAGTATTTT.

J is TRBJ2-2 and V is TRBV7-2, with a tentative D call TRBD1 (6 bases). Germline V lookup: CDR1 SGHTA, CDR2 FQGNSA. Between the trimmed V and J ends, which lost 5 bases and 5 bases, there was a span of 18 bases. This CDR3 is built from 16 residues. The DNA for the CDR3 is TGTGCCAGCAGCCCATCGACAGGTTCGGGAACCGGGGAGCTGTTTTTT. Translated, it gives CASSPSTGSGTGELFF.

With respect to this clone: The identical CDR3 is also encoded by other nucleotide sequences in the sample. The chain uses TRBV6-5 and TRBJ2-7; 12 positions match TRBD1. With 5 bases clipped from V and 4 bases from J, the junction kept 3 bases outside the gene matches. Looked up from germline, CDR1 is MNHEY and CDR2 is SVGAGI. CDR3 length equals 14 residues. CDR3: CASSRDRGRYEQYF. The DNA of the CDR3 is TGTGCCAGCAGTAGGGACAGGGGGCGGTACGAGCAGTACTTC.

The V call is TRBV25-1, the J call TRBJ2-1; 9 bases line up with TRBD2. The CDR3 has 16 amino acids. From germline, CDR1 is MGHDK and CDR2 SYGVNS. Trimming took 2 bases from V and 6 from J; bases not matched to a gene: 8. CDR3 loop: CASSEAGGYLSNEQFF. The DNA for the CDR3 is TGTGCCAGCAGTGAAGCGGGAGGGTACCTATCCAATGAGCAGTTCTTC.

This chain links TRBV27 with TRBJ1-5, with 9 bases matching TRBD1. Germline CDR1 MNHEY, CDR2 SMNVEV (reference sequence). Trimming took 1 base from V and 7 from J; bases not matched to a gene: 8. This CDR3 spans 16 amino acids. CDR3 loop: CASSLWSTGGGQPQHF. The CDR3 region has the DNA TGTGCCAGCAGTTTATGGAGTACAGGGGGCGGCCAGCCCCAGCATTTT.

The chain recombines TRBV15 with TRBJ1-5; D is undetermined. V dropped 0 bases and J dropped 7 bases, with 16 bases sitting between them. Germline CDR1 is LNHNV and CDR2 is YYDKDF (reference sequence). The CDR3 contains 16 residues. CDR3 coding DNA: TGTGCCACCAGCAGAGATTTCGGGGTCTTGGGCCAGCCCCAGCATTTT. Protein sequence: CATSRDFGVLGQPQHF. Full variable domain (missing parts from reference TRBV15 and TRBJ1-5): DAMVIQNPRYQVTQFGKPVTLSCSQTLNHNVMYWYQQKSSQAPKLLFHYYDKDFNNEADTPDNFQSRRPNTSFCFLDIRSPGLGDTAMYLCATSRDFGVLGQPQHFGDGTRLSIL.

This sequence joins TRBV18 and TRBJ1-5, with TRBD1 identical over 9 bases. CDR1 is KGHSH, CDR2 LQKENI, per germline. Trimming cost V 2 bases and J 4 bases; bases outside gene matches: 3. CDR3 size: 15 residues. Here the CDR3 reads CASSPATGGNQPQHF. Here the CDR3 DNA reads TGTGCCAGCTCACCAGCGACAGGGGGGAATCAGCCCCAGCATTTT.

The chain links TRBV7-2 to TRBJ2-7; the match to TRBD1 covers 8 bases. The germline gives CDR1 SGHTA, CDR2 FQGNSA. Germline trimming cut 8 bases from V and 1 base from J; bases unmatched to any gene: 7. This CDR3 contains 14 residues. This CDR3 is CASRRDRRSYEQYF. Here the CDR3 DNA reads TGTGCCAGCCGCAGGGACAGGCGGTCCTACGAGCAGTACTTC.

The V call is TRBV5-8, the J call TRBJ2-1, with a tentative D call TRBD2 (7 bases). Germline values: CDR1 SGHTS, CDR2 YDEGEE. V dropped 1 base and J dropped 4 bases, with 18 bases sitting between them. The CDR3 is made up of 17 amino acids. CDR3 amino acids: CASSLTGRVQAYNEQFF. CDR3 DNA sequence: TGTGCCAGCAGCTTGACAGGGAGGGTGCAAGCTTACAATGAGCAGTTCTTC.

V is TRBV6-1 and J is TRBJ1-4; a weak D match, TRBD1 (5 bases). Germline CDR1 is MNHNS and CDR2 is SASEGT. The V end was cut by 3 bases, the J end by 7 bases, with 15 bases between. The CDR3 has 15 amino acids. The CDR3 nucleotides are TGTGCCAGCAGTGAGGTGCCAGGGATACGTGAAAAACTGTTTTTT. Translating gives CASSEVPGIREKLFF.

This chain joins TRBV30 and TRBJ2-7, with 9 nucleotides matching TRBD2. V shed 3 bases and J 3 bases; nucleotides not matched to a gene: 21. CDR3 length: 19 amino acids. The germline CDR1 and CDR2 sequences are GTSNPN and SVGIG (reference sequence). CDR3 residues: CAWSAYRGIWAGGNYEQYF. Here the CDR3 DNA reads TGTGCCTGGAGCGCATACAGGGGAATTTGGGCGGGAGGGAACTACGAGCAGTACTTC.

The chain employs TRBV2 and TRBJ1-5; 10 bases match TRBD1. V was pared by 4 bases and J by 4 bases, with 4 bases of the junction left unmatched. CDR1 and CDR2 from the germline V gene are SNHLY and FYNNEI. The CDR3 loop spans 15 amino acids. CDR3 protein: CASSGGQGLNQPQHF. CDR3 DNA sequence: TGTGCCAGCAGTGGGGGACAGGGGTTAAATCAGCCCCAGCATTTT.

The V call is TRBV29-1, the J call TRBJ1-2; 7 nucleotides align to TRBD1. V shed 3 bases, J shed 0 bases, and the junction held 7 bases outside the gene matches. Germline V gene data show CDR1 as SQVTM and CDR2 as ANQGSEA. This CDR3 comprises 15 residues. The chain's CDR3 is CSVDGQARPNYGYTF. Written as DNA, the CDR3 is TGCAGCGTTGATGGACAGGCTCGACCTAACTATGGCTACACCTTC.

The V and J genes are TRBV6-1 and TRBJ2-5; 10 bases line up with TRBD1. CDR3 length equals 17 residues. After removal of 3 bases from V and 8 bases from J, the junction contained 15 bases not matched to a gene. Germline loops: CDR1 MNHNS, CDR2 SASEGT. CDR3 loop: CASSDYLDRGLGVTQYF. The CDR3 DNA follows: TGTGCCAGCAGTGACTACCTAGACAGGGGGCTAGGAGTCACCCAGTACTTC.

V gene TRBV9 combines with J gene TRBJ1-2; D gene ambiguous. The germline V gene has CDR1 SGDLS and CDR2 YYNGEE. V dropped 6 bases and J dropped 8 bases, with 5 bases sitting between them. The CDR3 is made up of 9 amino acids. The CDR3 loop reads CASTQGYTF. CDR3 nucleotides: TGTGCCAGCACTCAGGGCTACACCTTC.

The chain employs TRBV15 and TRBJ2-5; the D gene is possibly TRBD2 (6 bases). Looked up from germline, CDR1 is LNHNV and CDR2 is YYDKDF (reference sequence). The CDR3 totals 15 residues. The V end was cut by 3 bases, the J end by 2 bases, with 13 bases between. As DNA, the CDR3 is TGTGCCACCAGCAGCCCGGGACTGAGACAAGAGACCCAGTACTTC. Translating it yields CATSSPGLRQETQYF.

To note about this clone: Germline is not matched at one junction end, which may reflect a read error. V and J are TRBV7-9 and TRBJ2-7, with a possible D match to TRBD1 (5 bases). Germline values: CDR1 SEHNR, CDR2 FQNEAQ (reference sequence). This CDR3 has 14 residues. This CDR3 reads CSSSLYQGGNEQYF. CDR3 sequence (DNA): TGTTCCAGCAGCTTATATCAGGGTGGCAACGAGCAGTACTTC.

The V call is TRBV29-1, the J call TRBJ2-5; the D gene is possibly TRBD1 (5 bases). The J call is in doubt because the DNA end fits TRBJ2-7 better. Germline values: CDR1 SQVTM, CDR2 ANQGSEA. This CDR3 is 13 amino acids long. The CDR3 region has the DNA TGCAGCGTTGTGTCTCAGGGATTCTCCGAGCAGTACTTC. Translated, it gives CSVVSQGFSEQYF.

This clone was counted only a few times. This sequence joins TRBV30 and TRBJ2-1; unclear D gene. The CDR3 sequence is 11 residues long. V lost 1 base and J lost 13, with 11 bases in between. Germline V gives CDR1 GTSNPN, CDR2 SVGIG (reference sequence). The CDR3 coding sequence is TGTGCCTGGAGTGAAGGAGCTTACCAGTTCTTC. Its translation: CAWSEGAYQFF.

This chain uses TRBV19 with TRBJ1-1; perhaps TRBD1 as D (6 bases). The CDR3 contains 13 residues. The germline CDR1 and CDR2 sequences are LNHDA and SQIVND (reference sequence). V lost 5 bases and J 4 bases, leaving 11 bases between the germline ends. The CDR3 DNA reads TGTGCCAGTAGTGAACAGGGTACCACTGAAGCTTTCTTT. It translates to CASSEQGTTEAFF.

This clone was found a few times. The rearrangement links TRBV14 to TRBJ2-7, with TRBD2 matching over 9 bases. Per the germline V gene, CDR1 is SGHDN and CDR2 is FVKESK. This CDR3 spans 19 amino acids. J gave up 3 bases and V 0 bases, and 15 bases lay outside the gene matches. The CDR3 DNA reads as TGTGCCAGCAGCCAAGATCTGTCGCTAGCGGGGAGGTTTGGCTACGAGCAGTACTTC. Its translation is CASSQDLSLAGRFGYEQYF.

In this sample, this clone turned up a few times. DNA for the CDR3: TGTGCCAGCAGCTTGAGGCTAGCGGGCCGCAATGAGCAGTTCTTC. It translates to CASSLRLAGRNEQFF. The chain has TRBV5-6 and TRBJ2-1; 8 nucleotides agree with TRBD2. The CDR3 covers 15 residues. Germline V CDR1 and CDR2: SGHDT, YYEEEE. With 1 base clipped from V and 6 bases from J, the junction kept 6 bases outside the gene matches.

The V gene is TRBV6-5, the J gene TRBJ1-3, with 8 bases aligning to TRBD1. V dropped 7 bases and J dropped 0; count of bases not matched to a gene: 5. Per germline, CDR1 MNHEY and CDR2 SVGAGI. This CDR3 comprises 15 residues. Here the CDR3 DNA reads TGTGCCAGCATGCAGGGGGCCGTCTCTGGAAACACCATATATTTT. As protein: CASMQGAVSGNTIYF.

J is TRBJ2-3 and V is TRBV18; 8 positions match TRBD1. Germline V gene sequence: CDR1 KGHSH, CDR2 LQKENI. The CDR3 runs 14 residues. After removal of 8 bases from V and 6 bases from J, the junction contained 10 bases not matched to a gene. The CDR3 protein is CASHETGAGDTQYF. As DNA, the CDR3 is TGTGCCAGCCACGAGACAGGGGCCGGGGATACGCAGTATTTT.

This rearrangement joins TRBV7-2 to TRBJ1-1; the D is unclear. The CDR3 runs to 14 residues. V was trimmed by 5 bases and J by 8 bases, leaving 18 bases between them. Germline CDR1 SGHTA, CDR2 FQGNSA. The CDR3 nucleotides read TGTGCCAGCAGCCTGACGGGGAAGAATTCCGAAGCTTTCTTT. Its translation: CASSLTGKNSEAFF. Variable domain in full (rest from reference TRBV7-2 and TRBJ1-1): GAGVSQSPSNKVTEKGKDVELRCDPISGHTALYWYRQSLGQGLEFLIYFQGNSAPDKSGLPSDRFSAERTGGSVSTLTIQRTQQEDSAVYLCASSLTGKNSEAFFGQGTRLTVV.

This clone was recorded only once. This chain joins TRBV11-2 and TRBJ1-3; 7 bases align to TRBD1. The CDR3 covers 14 residues. The germline CDR1 and CDR2 sequences are SGHAT and FQNNGV. Trimming at V came to 5 bases and at J to 4 bases, leaving 5 bases not matched to a gene. The DNA of the CDR3 is TGTGCCAGCAGCCTGGACAGGCGAGGAAACACCATATATTTT. Translating it yields CASSLDRRGNTIYF.

The J gene is TRBJ2-3, the V gene TRBV4-2; TRBD2 matches at 7 bases. This CDR3 comprises 16 residues. CDR1 and CDR2 (germline): LGHNA, YNFKEQ. The trim removed 0 bases at V and 3 bases at J, leaving 6 bases unmatched. The CDR3: CASSQEPGLRTDTQYF. CDR3 in DNA: TGTGCCAGCAGCCAAGAACCGGGACTACGTACAGATACGCAGTATTTT.

The V and J genes are TRBV7-2 and TRBJ1-3; maybe TRBD1 (6 bases). CDR1 SGHTA and CDR2 FQGNSA come from the germline V gene. The length of the CDR3 is 17 residues. The V gene lost 2 bases and the J gene lost 0 bases, with 14 bases spanning the gap. The CDR3 loop is CASSLSPWTASGNTIYF. The CDR3, as DNA: TGTGCCAGCAGCTTATCCCCGTGGACAGCCTCTGGAAACACCATATATTTT.

This clone was detected a few times. This same CDR3 is encoded by further DNA sequences in the sample. The rearrangement uses TRBV9 and TRBJ2-2, with TRBD2 matching 7 bases. Germline CDR1 SGDLS, CDR2 YYNGEE. V was clipped by 0 bases and J by 1 base; unmatched bases: 3. This CDR3 has 16 amino acids. In nucleotides, the CDR3 is TGTGCCAGCAGCGTAGCGGGGGGAGGGAACACCGGGGAGCTGTTTTTT. Protein sequence: CASSVAGGGNTGELFF.

This clone appeared a few times. The chain recombines TRBV2 with TRBJ1-1, with TRBD1 identical over 9 bases. Per germline, CDR1 SNHLY and CDR2 FYNNEI. There are 15 residues in the CDR3. J gave up 9 bases and V 5 bases, and 13 bases lay outside the gene matches. The CDR3 loop reads CASSTGQGRSCQAFF. CDR3 DNA: TGTGCCAGCAGTACAGGACAGGGGAGGAGTTGTCAAGCTTTCTTT.

The chain recombines TRBV30 with TRBJ1-2; 7 positions match TRBD1. Germline lookup yields CDR1 GTSNPN and CDR2 SVGIG (reference sequence). The CDR3 spans 13 residues. Trimming cost V 3 bases and J 6 bases; bases outside gene matches: 7. Written as DNA, the CDR3 is TGTGCCTGGAGAAAAGACAGGGACAATGGCTACACCTTC. Residues: CAWRKDRDNGYTF.